The 15 T cell receptor beta chains reported below all come from one sample, sequenced in a study of blood T cell repertoires in COVID-19. Some clones are missing from TCRdb's copy, which holds only in-frame ones; the method was immunoSEQ multiplex PCR. Of more than 300,000 clones listed, over 70% are singletons. The sample comprised peripheral blood. These receptors were collected from a woman in her forties or fifties with acute or convalescent COVID-19.

The chain couples TRBV5-1 to TRBJ1-2; D may be TRBD1 (6 bases). Trimming pared 2 bases from V and 6 bases from J, leaving 14 bases between. The CDR3 covers 14 residues. Per the germline V gene, CDR1 is SGHRS and CDR2 is YFSETQ. CDR3 sequence reads: CASSFFGGRDGYTF. Here the CDR3 DNA reads TGCGCCAGCAGCTTTTTCGGGGGGCGAGATGGCTACACCTTC. Full variable domain (missing parts from reference TRBV5-1 and TRBJ1-2): KAGVTQTPRYLIKTRGQQVTLSCSPISGHRSVSWYQQTPGQGLQFLFEYFSETQRNKGNFPGRFSGRQFSNSRSEMNVSTLELGDSALYLCASSFFGGRDGYTFGSGTRLTVV.

This clone was recorded a few times. The gene calls are TRBV19 and TRBJ2-3, with 11 bases lining up with TRBD2. The CDR3 totals 15 residues. Looked up from germline, CDR1 is LNHDA and CDR2 is SQIVND (reference sequence). V shed 3 bases and J 6 bases; nucleotides not matched to a gene: 5. The CDR3 protein is CASSMAGLAVDTQYF. DNA of the CDR3: TGTGCCAGTAGTATGGCGGGACTAGCGGTGGATACGCAGTATTTT.

This sequence joins TRBV6-2 or TRBV6-3 and TRBJ1-2, with 8 nucleotides matching TRBD1. This CDR3 has 14 residues. V was pared by 6 bases and J by 7 bases, with 10 bases of the junction left unmatched. Germline V gives CDR1 MNHEY, CDR2 SVGEGT. CDR3 sequence: CASSRTGLDSGYTF. DNA of the CDR3: TGTGCCAGCAGCAGGACAGGGTTGGACTCTGGCTACACCTTC.

V is TRBV18 and J is TRBJ2-7; 9 bases fit TRBD1. Germline CDR1 and CDR2: KGHSH and LQKENI. Trimming took 6 bases from V and 1 from J; bases not matched to a gene: 1. There are 13 residues in the CDR3. This CDR3 reads CASSGQGSYEQYF. CDR3 coding DNA: TGTGCCAGCTCCGGACAGGGGTCCTACGAGCAGTACTTC.

This chain links TRBV5-1 with TRBJ2-1, with D maybe TRBD2 (5 bases). The V end was cut by 1 base, the J end by 10 bases, with 18 bases between. The CDR3 consists of 15 residues. Germline V lookup: CDR1 SGHRS, CDR2 YFSETQ. In DNA, the CDR3 is TGCGCCAGCAGCTTGTTACCCGCTGCGGGCGGGGAGCAGTTCTTC. Protein sequence: CASSLLPAAGGEQFF.

The chain couples TRBV5-6 to TRBJ2-5, with TRBD1 as a possible D gene (6 bases). CDR3 length equals 13 residues. Germline lookup yields CDR1 SGHDT and CDR2 YYEEEE. The V and J ends lost 2 bases and 14 bases respectively, with 19 bases between them. The CDR3 nucleotides read TGTGCCAGCAGCTTCACTACCACAGGGATCCAATACTTC. It codes for CASSFTTTGIQYF.

This chain joins TRBV19 and TRBJ2-1; weak D call: TRBD1 (6 bases). V lost 3 bases to trimming and J lost 2 bases, with 11 bases between them. The CDR3 is 15 residues long. Germline CDR1 reads LNHDA; CDR2 reads SQIVND (reference sequence). Written as DNA, the CDR3 is TGTGCCAGTAGTATTCAGGGGTACCCCTACAATGAGCAGTTCTTC. Protein: CASSIQGYPYNEQFF.

In the case of this clone: Other nucleotide sequences from this sample produce the same CDR3. The chain uses TRBV3-1 (or the pseudogene TRBV3-2) and TRBJ2-1; 8 nucleotides line up with TRBD2. This CDR3 region has 13 residues. V dropped 0 bases and J dropped 10; count of bases not matched to a gene: 2. In germline, CDR1 is LGHDT, CDR2 YNNKEL (reference sequence). CDR3 nucleotide sequence: TGTGCCAGCAGCCAAGATCGCGGGGGGGAGCAGTTCTTC. Encoded protein: CASSQDRGGEQFF.

The chain carries TRBV20-1 and TRBJ2-3; TRBD2 is a possible D gene (6 bases). The V end lost 3 bases, the J end lost 0 bases, and 10 bases lay between the germline ends. Germline-derived CDR1 and CDR2 are DFQATT and SNEGSKA (reference sequence). The CDR3 runs to 14 residues. The CDR3 DNA reads as TGCAGTGCTAGTGTACTAGCAAGCACAGATACGCAGTATTTT. Translated, it gives CSASVLASTDTQYF.

V usage is TRBV10-3 and J usage is TRBJ2-1; 11 bases align to TRBD2. This CDR3 comprises 15 residues. Germline V lookup: CDR1 ENHRY, CDR2 SYGVKD. Trimming cost V 3 bases and J 4 bases; bases outside gene matches: 2. The CDR3 DNA reads as TGTGCCATCAGTGATCTAGCGGGGGGTTACAATGAGCAGTTCTTC. Its translation: CAISDLAGGYNEQFF.

The chain joins TRBV6-5 to TRBJ1-5; 8 nucleotides align to TRBD1. Trimming took 6 bases from V and 4 from J; bases not matched to a gene: 2. In germline, CDR1 is MNHEY, CDR2 SVGAGI. This CDR3 has 13 residues. CDR3 coding DNA: TGTGCCAGCAGCCAGGGGGCGAATCAGCCCCAGCATTTT. Translating it yields CASSQGANQPQHF.

The chain employs TRBV3-1 (or the pseudogene TRBV3-2) and TRBJ2-1, with 10 positions matching TRBD2. The ends lost 1 base at V and 6 bases at J; junction bases unmatched: 6. Germline lookup yields CDR1 LGHDT and CDR2 YNNKEL (reference sequence). The CDR3 has 16 amino acids. The CDR3 DNA sequence: TGTGCCAGCAGCCAAGTTCTAGCGGGAGTTCCCAATGAGCAGTTCTTC. Protein product: CASSQVLAGVPNEQFF.

The J gene is TRBJ2-1, the V gene TRBV3-1 (or the pseudogene TRBV3-2), with 9 nucleotides matching TRBD2. The germline V gene encodes CDR1 LGHDT and CDR2 YNNKEL (reference sequence). The junction had 3 bases not matched to a gene; V was cut back by 3 bases and J by 6 bases. CDR3 length equals 14 residues. The CDR3 reads CASSHSGSPNEQFF. The CDR3 nucleotides are TGTGCCAGCAGCCATAGCGGGAGTCCCAATGAGCAGTTCTTC.

The V and J genes are TRBV6-6 and TRBJ1-4, with a tentative D call TRBD1 (5 bases). Trimming took off 2 bases at V and 5 bases at J, with 12 bases between the two ends. CDR1 MNHNY and CDR2 SVGAGI come from the germline V gene (reference sequence). This CDR3 has 15 residues. CDR3 in amino acids: CASSYLDSRNEKLFF. The CDR3 region has the DNA TGTGCCAGCAGTTACCTCGACAGTAGAAATGAAAAACTGTTTTTT.

This chain connects TRBV11-2 to TRBJ1-3, with TRBD1 matching 7 bases. V shed 5 bases, J shed 2 bases, and the junction held 6 bases outside the gene matches. Per the germline V gene, CDR1 is SGHAT and CDR2 is FQNNGV. The CDR3 is 15 amino acids. The CDR3 DNA is TGTGCCAGCAGCAAGACAGGGACGGCTGGAAACACCATATATTTT. Translating gives CASSKTGTAGNTIYF.